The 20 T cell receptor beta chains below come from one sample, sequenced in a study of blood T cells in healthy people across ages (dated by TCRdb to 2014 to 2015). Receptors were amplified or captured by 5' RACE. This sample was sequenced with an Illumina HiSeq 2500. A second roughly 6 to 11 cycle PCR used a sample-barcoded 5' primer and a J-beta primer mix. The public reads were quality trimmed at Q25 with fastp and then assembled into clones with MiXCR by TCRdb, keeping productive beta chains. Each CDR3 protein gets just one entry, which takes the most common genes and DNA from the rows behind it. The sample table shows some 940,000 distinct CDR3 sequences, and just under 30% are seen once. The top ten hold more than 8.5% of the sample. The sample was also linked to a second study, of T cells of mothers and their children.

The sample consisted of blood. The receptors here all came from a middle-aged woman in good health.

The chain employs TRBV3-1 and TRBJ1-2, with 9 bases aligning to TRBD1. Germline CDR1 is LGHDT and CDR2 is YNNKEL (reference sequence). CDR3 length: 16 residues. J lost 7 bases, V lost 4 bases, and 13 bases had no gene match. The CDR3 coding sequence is TGTGCCAGCAGCCGGGGGAACCGGGACAGGGATACTGGCTACACCTTC. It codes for CASSRGNRDRDTGYTF.

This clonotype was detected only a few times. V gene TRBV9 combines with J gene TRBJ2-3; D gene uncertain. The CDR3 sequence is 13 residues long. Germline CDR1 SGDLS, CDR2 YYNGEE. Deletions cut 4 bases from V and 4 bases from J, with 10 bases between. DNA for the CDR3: TGTGCCAGCAGCCCATTAAGGGCAGATACGCAGTATTTT. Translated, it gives CASSPLRADTQYF.

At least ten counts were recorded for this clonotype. The DNA of the CDR3 is TGTGCCAGCAGCTTGACGGGTCGGGGGAGCTCCTACAATGAGCAGTTCTTC. Protein sequence: CASSLTGRGSSYNEQFF. The chain couples TRBV5-5 to TRBJ2-1; D may be TRBD2 (6 bases). The CDR3 is 17 residues long. The germline gives CDR1 SGHKS, CDR2 YYEKEE (reference sequence). V was pared by 1 base and J by 0 bases, with 14 bases between.

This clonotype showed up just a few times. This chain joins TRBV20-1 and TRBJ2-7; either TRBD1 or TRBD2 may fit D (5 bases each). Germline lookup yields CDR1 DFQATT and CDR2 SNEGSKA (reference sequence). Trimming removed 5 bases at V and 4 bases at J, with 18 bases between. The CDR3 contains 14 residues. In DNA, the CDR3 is TGCAGTGCTCCCAGGGACCGGCTTAAATACGAGCAGTACTTC. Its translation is CSAPRDRLKYEQYF.

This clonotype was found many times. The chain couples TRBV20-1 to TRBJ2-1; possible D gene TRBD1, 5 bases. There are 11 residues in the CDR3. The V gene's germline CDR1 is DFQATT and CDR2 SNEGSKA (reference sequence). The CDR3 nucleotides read TGCAGCGCCACAGGCTTCGGTGAGCAGTTCTTC. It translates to CSATGFGEQFF.

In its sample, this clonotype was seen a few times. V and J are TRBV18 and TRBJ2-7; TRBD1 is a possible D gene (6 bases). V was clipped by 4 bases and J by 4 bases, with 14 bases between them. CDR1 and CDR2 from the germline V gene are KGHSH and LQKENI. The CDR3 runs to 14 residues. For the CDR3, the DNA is TGTGCCAGCTCACGGTCAGGGGTAGAGTACGAGCAGTACTTC. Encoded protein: CASSRSGVEYEQYF.

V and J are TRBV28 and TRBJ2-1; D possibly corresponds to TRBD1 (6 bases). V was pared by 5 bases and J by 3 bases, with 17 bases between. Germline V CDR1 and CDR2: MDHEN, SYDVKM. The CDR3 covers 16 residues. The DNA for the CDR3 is TGTGCCAGCAGTCCCGGGACACTACTTCTCTACAATGAGCAGTTCTTC. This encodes CASSPGTLLLYNEQFF.

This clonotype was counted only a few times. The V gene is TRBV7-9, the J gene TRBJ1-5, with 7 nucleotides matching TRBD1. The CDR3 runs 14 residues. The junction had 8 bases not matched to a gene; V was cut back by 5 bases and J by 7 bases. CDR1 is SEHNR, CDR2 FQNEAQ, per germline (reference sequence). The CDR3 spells CASSPRDSWQPQHF. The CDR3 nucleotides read TGTGCCAGCAGCCCACGGGACAGTTGGCAGCCCCAGCATTTT.

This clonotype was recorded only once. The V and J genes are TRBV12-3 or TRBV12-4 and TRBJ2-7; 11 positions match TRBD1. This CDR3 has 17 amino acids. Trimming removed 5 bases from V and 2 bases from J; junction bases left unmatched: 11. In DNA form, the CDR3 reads TGTGCCAGCAGTCTTAGCAGGGGACAGGGGGAAACCTACGAGCAGTACTTC. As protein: CASSLSRGQGETYEQYF.

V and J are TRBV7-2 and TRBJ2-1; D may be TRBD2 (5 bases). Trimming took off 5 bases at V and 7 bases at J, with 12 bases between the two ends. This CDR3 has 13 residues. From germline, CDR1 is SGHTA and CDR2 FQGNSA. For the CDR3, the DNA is TGTGCCAGCAGCCCGAGAAGGGAGAATGAGCAGTTCTTC. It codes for CASSPRRENEQFF.

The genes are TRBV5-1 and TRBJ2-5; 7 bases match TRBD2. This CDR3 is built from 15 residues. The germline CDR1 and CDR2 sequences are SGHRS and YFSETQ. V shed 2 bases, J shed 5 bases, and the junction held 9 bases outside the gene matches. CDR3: CASSLSGVIRETQYF. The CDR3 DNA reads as TGCGCCAGCAGCTTAAGCGGGGTTATAAGGGAGACCCAGTACTTC. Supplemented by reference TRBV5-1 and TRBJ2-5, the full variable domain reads KAGVTQTPRYLIKTRGQQVTLSCSPISGHRSVSWYQQTPGQGLQFLFEYFSETQRNKGNFPGRFSGRQFSNSRSEMNVSTLELGDSALYLCASSLSGVIRETQYFGPGTRLLVL.

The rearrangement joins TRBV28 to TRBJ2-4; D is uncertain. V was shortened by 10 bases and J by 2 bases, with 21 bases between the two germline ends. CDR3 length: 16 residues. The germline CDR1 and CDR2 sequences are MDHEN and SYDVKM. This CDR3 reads CANKPVGSASKNIQYF. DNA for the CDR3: TGTGCCAACAAACCAGTGGGCAGTGCGTCCAAAAACATTCAGTACTTC.

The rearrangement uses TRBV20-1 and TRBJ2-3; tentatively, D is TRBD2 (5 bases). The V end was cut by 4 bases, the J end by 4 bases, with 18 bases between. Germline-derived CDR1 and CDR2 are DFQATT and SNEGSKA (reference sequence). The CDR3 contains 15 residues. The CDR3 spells CSAKLDYSSPDTQYF. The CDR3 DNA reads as TGCAGTGCTAAACTAGATTACTCCAGTCCAGATACGCAGTATTTT.

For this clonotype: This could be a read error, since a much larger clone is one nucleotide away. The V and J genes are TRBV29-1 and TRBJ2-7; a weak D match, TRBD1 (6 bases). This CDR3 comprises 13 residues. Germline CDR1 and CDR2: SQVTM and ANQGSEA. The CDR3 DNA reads TGCAGCGCATACAAAACAGGGCTGGGAGAGCAGGACTTC. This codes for CSAYKTGLGEQDF.

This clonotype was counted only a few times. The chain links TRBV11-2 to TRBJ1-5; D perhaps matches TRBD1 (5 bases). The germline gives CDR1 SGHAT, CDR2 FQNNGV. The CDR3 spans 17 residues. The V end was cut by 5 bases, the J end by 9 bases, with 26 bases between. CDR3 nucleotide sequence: TGTGCCAGCAGCCGGGGGGAGAGTGGGGGAATCGCGCGGCCCCAGCATTTT. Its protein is CASSRGESGGIARPQHF. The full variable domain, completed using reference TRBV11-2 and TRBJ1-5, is EAGVAQSPRYKIIEKRQSVAFWCNPISGHATLYWYQQILGQGPKLLIQFQNNGVVDDSQLPKDRFSAERLKGVDSTLKIQPAKLEDSAVYLCASSRGESGGIARPQHFGDGTRLSIL.

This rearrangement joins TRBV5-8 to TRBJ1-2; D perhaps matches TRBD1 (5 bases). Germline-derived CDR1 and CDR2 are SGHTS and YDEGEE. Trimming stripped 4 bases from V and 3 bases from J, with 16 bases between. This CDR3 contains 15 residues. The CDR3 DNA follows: TGTGCCAGCAGCCTGGGAATCAGGGATGACTATGGCTACACCTTC. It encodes CASSLGIRDDYGYTF.

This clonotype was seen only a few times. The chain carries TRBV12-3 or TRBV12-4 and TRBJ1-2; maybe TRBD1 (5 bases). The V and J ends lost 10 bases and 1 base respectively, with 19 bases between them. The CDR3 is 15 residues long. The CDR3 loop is CAIRRVAGSNYGYTF. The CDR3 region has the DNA TGTGCCATCCGGAGAGTAGCAGGGAGTAACTATGGCTACACCTTC.

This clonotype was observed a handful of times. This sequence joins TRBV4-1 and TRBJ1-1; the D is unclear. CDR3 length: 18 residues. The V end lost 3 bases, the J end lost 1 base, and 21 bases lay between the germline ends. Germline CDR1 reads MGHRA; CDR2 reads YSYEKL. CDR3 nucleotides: TGCGCCAGCAGCCACACCAGCATTGGGCCCGGAGGGAACACTGAAGCTTTCTTT. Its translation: CASSHTSIGPGGNTEAFF.

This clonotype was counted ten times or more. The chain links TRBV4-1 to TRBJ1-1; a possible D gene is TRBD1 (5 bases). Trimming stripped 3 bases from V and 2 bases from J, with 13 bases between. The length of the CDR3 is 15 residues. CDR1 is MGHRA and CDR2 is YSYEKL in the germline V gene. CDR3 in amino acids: CASSQEGLINTEAFF. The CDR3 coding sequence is TGCGCCAGCAGCCAGGAGGGACTCATAAACACTGAAGCTTTCTTT.

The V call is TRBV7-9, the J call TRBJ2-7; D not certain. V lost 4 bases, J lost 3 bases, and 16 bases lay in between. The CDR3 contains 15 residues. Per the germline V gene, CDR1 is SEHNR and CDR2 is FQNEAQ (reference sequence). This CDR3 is CASSSPSIGLYEQYF. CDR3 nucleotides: TGTGCCAGCAGCTCCCCATCCATCGGCCTCTACGAGCAGTACTTC.